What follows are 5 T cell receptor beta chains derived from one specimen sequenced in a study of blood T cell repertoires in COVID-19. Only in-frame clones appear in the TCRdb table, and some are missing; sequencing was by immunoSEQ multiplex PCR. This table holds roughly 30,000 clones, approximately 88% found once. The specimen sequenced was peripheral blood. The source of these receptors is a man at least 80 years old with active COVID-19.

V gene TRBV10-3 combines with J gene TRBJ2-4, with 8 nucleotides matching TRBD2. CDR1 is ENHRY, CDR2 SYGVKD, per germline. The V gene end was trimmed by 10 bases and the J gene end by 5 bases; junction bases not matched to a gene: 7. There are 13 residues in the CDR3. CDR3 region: CATGGPPENIQYF. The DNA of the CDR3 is TGTGCCACGGGGGGGCCCCCCGAAAACATTCAGTACTTC.

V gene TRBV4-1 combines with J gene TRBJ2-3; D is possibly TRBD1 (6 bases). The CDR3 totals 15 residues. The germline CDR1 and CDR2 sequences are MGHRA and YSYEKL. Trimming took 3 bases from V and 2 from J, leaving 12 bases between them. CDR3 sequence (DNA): TGCGCCAGCAGCCATGTAGACAGGACCACAGATACGCAGTATTTT. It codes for CASSHVDRTTDTQYF.

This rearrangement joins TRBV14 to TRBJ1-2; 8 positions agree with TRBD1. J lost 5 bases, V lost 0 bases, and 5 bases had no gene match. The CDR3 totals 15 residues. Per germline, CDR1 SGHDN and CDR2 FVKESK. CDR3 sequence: CASSQDRGRGYGYTF. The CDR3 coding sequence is TGTGCCAGCAGCCAAGACAGGGGGCGCGGATATGGCTACACCTTC.

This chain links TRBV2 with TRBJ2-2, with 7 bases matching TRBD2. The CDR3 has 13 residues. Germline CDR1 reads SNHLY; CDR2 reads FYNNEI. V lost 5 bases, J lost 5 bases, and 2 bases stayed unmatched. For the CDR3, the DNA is TGTGCCAGCAGTCCCGGGGGGACCGGGGAGCTGTTTTTT. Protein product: CASSPGGTGELFF.

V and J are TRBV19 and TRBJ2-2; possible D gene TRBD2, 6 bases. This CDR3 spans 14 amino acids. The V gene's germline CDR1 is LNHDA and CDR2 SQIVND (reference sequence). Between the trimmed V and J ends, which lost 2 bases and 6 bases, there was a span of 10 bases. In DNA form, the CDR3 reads TGTGCCAGTAGTATACAAGGAGGGTCCGGGGAGCTGTTTTTT. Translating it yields CASSIQGGSGELFF.